Here is one T cell receptor (beta chain) with its context. Its target is unknown. V was clipped by 0 bases and J by 4 bases; unmatched bases: 5. CDR3 length: 16 amino acids. Germline CDR1 and CDR2: SGHNT and YYREEE (reference sequence). Both 60 Vbeta primers and 13 Jbeta primers went into the PCR. The repertoire was sequenced with immunoSEQ multiplex PCR; TCRdb's copy has only in-frame clones and lacks some. The profile covers some 83,000 clones, with 65% to 75% appearing a single time and around 4% taken by the ten largest. The data stem from a study of cytomegalovirus exposure and HLA in healthy donors. Overall study findings and caveats: Some V segments (TRBV6-2 and TRBV6-3 among them) were excluded as indistinguishable. Within an earlier analysis, most TCR beta V segments proved productive either about 90% or about 30% of the time.

The chain joins TRBV5-4 to TRBJ2-1; 9 positions match TRBD1. The specimen sequenced was PBMCs. This clonotype was obtained from a man aged 55-75 years in good health and CMV-seronegative. The CDR3 bases are TGTGCCAGCAGCTTGGCGTCGGGACAGGGATACAATGAGCAGTTCTTC. Translated, it gives CASSLASGQGYNEQFF.